Detailed here is one T cell receptor beta chain. Its antigen is currently unknown. The conserved phenylalanine or tryptophan normally closing the CDR3 is absent here, so this likely arose from a read error. V lost 6 bases and J 1 base, leaving 22 bases between the germline ends. The CDR3 sequence is 17 residues long. Germline V gives CDR1 MNHEY, CDR2 SVGAGI. The data stem from a study of tumor-infiltrating lymphocytes in primary liver carcinoma. As for the study in general: Resecting the tumor surgically was how the patients' primary liver carcinoma was treated.

Extraction also yielded germline DNA, while blood RNA was obtained from unsorted whole blood. Researchers generated TCR beta cDNA from 500 ng of total RNA, relying on a constant-region primer. ARM-PCR, slightly modified, supplied the TCR beta libraries through three nested multiplex PCR rounds. The first two PCR rounds, nine to ten cycles each, used TRBV1-TRBV30 forward primers and a C-beta reverse primer. TCRdb analysed the multiplex PCR reads with MiXCR anew, one entry per CDR3 protein. The table has hundreds of thousands of distinct CDR3 sequences, about three fifths seen once. General study results and limits: Each sample was bulk and unsorted; consequently, CD4+ and CD8+ repertoires were not compared. Tumor-adjacent and tumor-blood pairs overlapped less than tumor region pairs did.

The clonotype was recovered from a woman in her 30s with primary liver carcinoma and hepatitis B virus infection. The sequenced sample was peripheral blood. The chain links TRBV6-5 to TRBJ2-7; D gene uncertain. The CDR3 loop reads CASRGNNKSVKSYEQYS. The CDR3 DNA reads TGTGCCAGCAGGGGCAACAATAAGTCCGTGAAGTCCTACGAGCAGTACTCC.